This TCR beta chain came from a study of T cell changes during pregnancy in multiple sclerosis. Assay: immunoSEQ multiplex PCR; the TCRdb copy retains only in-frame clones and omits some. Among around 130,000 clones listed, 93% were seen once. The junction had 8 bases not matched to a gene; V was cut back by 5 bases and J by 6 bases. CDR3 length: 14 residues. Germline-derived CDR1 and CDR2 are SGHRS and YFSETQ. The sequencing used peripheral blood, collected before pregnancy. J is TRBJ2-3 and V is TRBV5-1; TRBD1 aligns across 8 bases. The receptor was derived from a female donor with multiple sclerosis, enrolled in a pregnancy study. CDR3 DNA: TGCGCCAGCAGTTCGGGACAGGACGGGGATACGCAGTATTTT. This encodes CASSSGQDGDTQYF.